There are a few counts of the clone carrying this T cell receptor (beta chain). The germline V gene has CDR1 WNHNN and CDR2 SYGVQD (reference sequence). V was shortened by 4 bases and J by 1 base, with 20 bases between the two germline ends. The CDR3 totals 17 residues. This PCR relied on a set of 60 Vbeta primers and 13 Jbeta primers. Sequenced by immunoSEQ multiplex PCR; TCRdb stores in-frame clones only, minus some. The sample consists of around 110,000 clones, roughly 9.9% of them appearing once. This sample was taken from a study of cytomegalovirus exposure and HLA in healthy donors. The clonotype comes from a man younger than 45 in good health and CMV-seronegative. The sequencing input was PBMCs. The chain uses TRBV10-1 and TRBJ2-7, with D possibly TRBD2 on 5 matching bases. The chain's CDR3 is CASSAGLTRAESYEQYF. The CDR3 bases are TGCGCCAGCAGTGCGGGTTTGACGAGGGCGGAATCCTACGAGCAGTACTTC.